The sequence of this TCR beta chain was determined in a study of tumor-infiltrating lymphocytes in primary liver carcinoma. Study context: Surgical resection served as treatment for the primary liver carcinoma of these patients. Broader study findings: The top-250-clone fraction was significantly higher in tumors than in blood (p = 0.039).

Making TCR beta cDNA involved approximately 0.5 ug total RNA and a constant-region primer. Each TCR beta library was derived from three nested multiplex PCR rounds that employed slightly modified ARM-PCR. The two initial PCR rounds, roughly 10 cycles each, used TRBV1-TRBV30 forward and C-beta reverse primers. TCRdb used MiXCR to reprocess the multiplex PCR reads, holding one entry per CDR3 protein. The data show fewer than 400,000 distinct CDR3 sequences, approximately 65% seen once. RNA was extracted from whole blood without cell sorting, alongside germline DNA. On this clonotype itself: Its specificity is unknown. At one end, the junction sequence differs from germline, possibly due to a read error.

The CDR3 is made up of 16 amino acids. The V gene's germline CDR1 is SGHVS and CDR2 FQNEAQ. The specimen was peripheral blood. This clonotype was obtained from a man aged 35 to 55 with primary liver carcinoma and hepatitis B virus infection. The chain couples TRBV7-8 to TRBJ2-7; 11 bases fit TRBD2. The CDR3 is CATSWGLAESSYEQYF. The CDR3 nucleotides read TGTGCCACCAGCTGGGGACTAGCGGAGAGCTCCTACGAACAGTACTTC.